This TCR beta chain was recorded in a study of OX40 agonist ivuxolimab in advanced cancers. Looking at the study overall: The mean age was 60 years, ranging from 23 to 79, with about four fifths of participants male.

Sequencing was performed with immunoSEQ multiplex PCR; in TCRdb, only in-frame clones are kept and a portion is missing. In the table there are about 82,000 clones, approximately 85% of which are singletons. V lost 2 bases and J lost 1, with 5 bases in between. The CDR3 extends over 14 amino acids. CDR1 and CDR2 from the germline V gene are SGHAT and FQNNGV. The sequence derives from an adult with an advanced solid tumor such as melanoma, head and neck, liver or kidney cancer. The sample was CD4+ or CD8+ T cells sorted from blood, taken in a trial of the OX40 agonist ivuxolimab. The V gene is TRBV11-2, the J gene TRBJ2-2; D gene uncertain. The CDR3, as DNA: TGTGCCAGCAGCTTAACCCTGAACACCGGGGAGCTGTTTTTT. Protein: CASSLTLNTGELFF.